This is a list of T cell receptor beta chains from one sample in a study of human T cells and chemical hapten exposure. Each CDR3 protein is one row after TCRdb ran MiXCR on the RACE reads. The data hold 130,000 or so distinct CDR3 sequences, with 9% to 10% observed a single time. The sample taken for sequencing was whole blood. The receptors shown here come from a male donor in good health. Some clones in this sample may be carry-over from other donors' samples. CDR3s include the opening cysteine and the closing phenylalanine or tryptophan. Fields, in order: J gene, D gene, CDR3 length, V gene, clone size, CDR3 protein, CDR3 DNA. A D gene is named only where the DNA matches it firmly. Clone sizes are given selectively: once, few, many, or a class where the clone is expanded.

j_call: TRBJ2-7; d_call: TRBD1; cdr3_length: 13; v_call: TRBV5-1; clone_size: few; cdr3_aa: CASTRTGGSEQYF; cdr3_nt: TGCGCCAGCACCCGGACAGGGGGCAGCGAGCAGTACTTC
j_call: TRBJ1-5; d_call: -; cdr3_length: 17; v_call: TRBV20-1; clone_size: few; cdr3_aa: CSARSGGGDYSNQPQHF; cdr3_nt: TGCAGTGCTAGGTCGGGGGGCGGCGATTATAGCAATCAGCCCCAGCATTTT
j_call: TRBJ2-7; d_call: -; cdr3_length: 13; v_call: TRBV7-2; clone_size: many; cdr3_aa: CASSLKASGEQYF; cdr3_nt: TGTGCCAGCAGCTTAAAAGCCTCGGGGGAGCAGTACTTC
j_call: TRBJ2-1; d_call: TRBD2; cdr3_length: 15; v_call: TRBV12-3/TRBV12-4; clone_size: -; cdr3_aa: CASTLWGGRDNEQFF; cdr3_nt: TGTGCCAGCACCCTATGGGGCGGGAGGGACAATGAGCAGTTCTTC
j_call: TRBJ2-1; d_call: -; cdr3_length: 15; v_call: TRBV6-1; clone_size: few; cdr3_aa: CASSGAGALYNEQFF; cdr3_nt: TGTGCCAGCAGTGGGGCGGGGGCGCTTTACAATGAGCAGTTCTTC
j_call: TRBJ1-5; d_call: TRBD1; cdr3_length: 15; v_call: TRBV5-5; clone_size: -; cdr3_aa: CASSPTGDSNQPQHF; cdr3_nt: TGTGCCAGCAGTCCGACAGGGGATAGCAATCAGCCCCAGCATTTT
j_call: TRBJ2-6; d_call: -; cdr3_length: 15; v_call: TRBV20-1; clone_size: -; cdr3_aa: CSASTGSSGANVLTF; cdr3_nt: TGCAGTGCTTCCACAGGGAGCTCTGGGGCCAACGTCCTGACTTTC
j_call: TRBJ2-5; d_call: TRBD2; cdr3_length: 16; v_call: TRBV20-1; clone_size: many; cdr3_aa: CSALPLTGTSEETQYF; cdr3_nt: TGCAGTGCTCTACCACTAACCGGGACTAGTGAAGAGACCCAGTACTTC
j_call: TRBJ2-7; d_call: TRBD1; cdr3_length: 15; v_call: TRBV27; clone_size: few; cdr3_aa: CASSILQGDPREQYF; cdr3_nt: TGTGCCAGCAGCATTCTCCAGGGGGACCCCCGCGAGCAGTACTTC
j_call: TRBJ2-1; d_call: TRBD1; cdr3_length: 15; v_call: TRBV29-1; clone_size: many; cdr3_aa: CSVVPRGHSYNEQFF; cdr3_nt: TGCAGCGTTGTCCCCAGGGGGCATTCCTACAATGAGCAGTTCTTC
j_call: TRBJ2-2; d_call: TRBD2; cdr3_length: 18; v_call: TRBV9; clone_size: -; cdr3_aa: CASSVPSSGGPNTGELFF; cdr3_nt: TGTGCCAGCAGCGTTCCTTCTAGCGGGGGCCCGAACACCGGGGAGCTGTTTTTT
j_call: TRBJ1-6; d_call: -; cdr3_length: 14; v_call: TRBV5-4; clone_size: few; cdr3_aa: CASSFRGGGSPLHF; cdr3_nt: TGTGCCAGCAGCTTTCGGGGGGGGGGGTCACCCCTCCACTTT
j_call: TRBJ2-2; d_call: -; cdr3_length: 13; v_call: TRBV6-5; clone_size: many; cdr3_aa: CASRPPNTGELFF; cdr3_nt: TGTGCCAGCCGGCCACCGAACACCGGGGAGCTGTTTTTT
j_call: TRBJ2-1; d_call: -; cdr3_length: 13; v_call: TRBV24-1; clone_size: few; cdr3_aa: CATSDQMRDEQFF; cdr3_nt: TGTGCCACCAGTGATCAGATGCGGGATGAGCAGTTCTTC
j_call: TRBJ1-3; d_call: -; cdr3_length: 14; v_call: TRBV7-2; clone_size: -; cdr3_aa: CASSYLNSGNTIYF; cdr3_nt: TGTGCCAGCAGCTACTTAAACTCTGGAAACACCATATATTTT
j_call: TRBJ2-1; d_call: TRBD2; cdr3_length: 15; v_call: TRBV14; clone_size: -; cdr3_aa: CASSQTSGRAYGQFF; cdr3_nt: TGTGCCAGCAGCCAAACTAGCGGGAGGGCCTATGGGCAGTTCTTC
j_call: TRBJ2-4; d_call: -; cdr3_length: 14; v_call: TRBV18; clone_size: few; cdr3_aa: CASSPFWLENIQYF; cdr3_nt: TGTGCCAGCTCACCGTTTTGGTTGGAAAACATTCAGTACTTC
j_call: TRBJ2-1; d_call: TRBD2; cdr3_length: 15; v_call: TRBV7-8; clone_size: few; cdr3_aa: CASSFPGGGWSEQFF; cdr3_nt: TGTGCCAGCAGCTTCCCGGGGGGGGGATGGAGTGAGCAGTTCTTC
j_call: TRBJ2-1; d_call: -; cdr3_length: 15; v_call: TRBV20-1; clone_size: -; cdr3_aa: CSARDGGSSYNEQFF; cdr3_nt: TGCAGTGCTAGAGATGGGGGGAGCTCCTACAATGAGCAGTTCTTC
j_call: TRBJ2-1; d_call: TRBD2; cdr3_length: 18; v_call: TRBV4-3; clone_size: many; cdr3_aa: CASSQDFRGGRINDEQFF; cdr3_nt: TGCGCCAGCAGCCAAGATTTTCGGGGGGGCCGTATTAACGATGAGCAGTTCTTC
j_call: TRBJ2-6; d_call: TRBD1; cdr3_length: 18; v_call: TRBV4-3; clone_size: many; cdr3_aa: CASSQENRGLTGANVLTF; cdr3_nt: TGCGCCAGCAGCCAAGAGAACAGGGGGCTAACTGGGGCCAACGTCCTGACTTTC
j_call: TRBJ2-7; d_call: TRBD1; cdr3_length: 15; v_call: TRBV7-2; clone_size: few; cdr3_aa: CASSLVTGLSYEQYF; cdr3_nt: TGTGCCAGCAGCTTAGTGACAGGGCTTTCCTACGAGCAGTACTTC
j_call: TRBJ1-5; d_call: TRBD1; cdr3_length: 18; v_call: TRBV20-1; clone_size: many; cdr3_aa: CSARDSGQGIYSNQPQHF; cdr3_nt: TGCAGTGCTAGAGATTCGGGACAGGGGATCTATAGCAATCAGCCCCAGCATTTT
j_call: TRBJ2-7; d_call: -; cdr3_length: 11; v_call: TRBV12-3/TRBV12-4; clone_size: many; cdr3_aa: CASSVRGEQYF; cdr3_nt: TGTGCCAGCAGTGTTCGCGGCGAGCAGTACTTC
j_call: TRBJ1-5; d_call: TRBD1; cdr3_length: 17; v_call: TRBV12-5; clone_size: many; cdr3_aa: CASGLGGGRGQVQPQHF; cdr3_nt: TGTGCTAGTGGTCTGGGGGGTGGCAGGGGGCAGGTACAGCCCCAGCATTTT
j_call: TRBJ2-7; d_call: TRBD1; cdr3_length: 14; v_call: TRBV27; clone_size: few; cdr3_aa: CASSFSDRGGEQYF; cdr3_nt: TGTGCCAGCAGTTTCTCGGACAGGGGAGGCGAGCAGTACTTC
j_call: TRBJ2-5; d_call: TRBD2; cdr3_length: 16; v_call: TRBV3-1; clone_size: few; cdr3_aa: CASGSSSGGRQETQYF; cdr3_nt: TGTGCCAGCGGATCCTCTAGCGGGGGCCGCCAAGAGACCCAGTACTTC
j_call: TRBJ2-1; d_call: TRBD1; cdr3_length: 16; v_call: TRBV5-1; clone_size: many; cdr3_aa: CASSLAGTGGRDEQFF; cdr3_nt: TGCGCCAGCAGCTTGGCCGGGACAGGGGGCAGGGATGAGCAGTTCTTC
j_call: TRBJ2-1; d_call: -; cdr3_length: 16; v_call: TRBV5-1; clone_size: -; cdr3_aa: CASSLTSRGSYNEQFF; cdr3_nt: TGCGCCAGCAGCCTTACGAGTCGGGGCTCCTACAATGAGCAGTTCTTC
j_call: TRBJ2-2; d_call: -; cdr3_length: 16; v_call: TRBV3-1; clone_size: -; cdr3_aa: CASSQDPGVNTGELFF; cdr3_nt: TGTGCCAGCAGCCAAGATCCAGGGGTGAACACCGGGGAGCTGTTTTTT
j_call: TRBJ1-5; d_call: -; cdr3_length: 16; v_call: TRBV6-1; clone_size: many; cdr3_aa: CASSEGTVRGNQPQHF; cdr3_nt: TGTGCCAGCAGTGAAGGTACAGTGCGGGGCAATCAGCCCCAGCATTTT
j_call: TRBJ2-1; d_call: TRBD2; cdr3_length: 17; v_call: TRBV7-2; clone_size: few; cdr3_aa: CASNILGGGRRGNEQFF; cdr3_nt: TGTGCCAGCAACATCCTTGGCGGCGGGAGAAGGGGCAATGAGCAGTTCTTC
j_call: TRBJ2-1; d_call: -; cdr3_length: 16; v_call: TRBV14; clone_size: many; cdr3_aa: CASSQDSGDSYNEQFF; cdr3_nt: TGTGCCAGCAGCCAAGATTCGGGGGATTCCTACAATGAGCAGTTCTTC
j_call: TRBJ2-3; d_call: TRBD2; cdr3_length: 19; v_call: TRBV6-6; clone_size: -; cdr3_aa: CASSPPRAGLAGGGDTQYF; cdr3_nt: TGTGCCAGCAGCCCACCCCGCGCGGGCCTAGCGGGGGGTGGTGATACGCAGTATTTT
j_call: TRBJ2-2; d_call: TRBD1; cdr3_length: 15; v_call: TRBV7-2; clone_size: few; cdr3_aa: CASTPGTGGTGELFF; cdr3_nt: TGTGCCAGCACCCCCGGGACAGGGGGGACCGGGGAGCTGTTTTTT
j_call: TRBJ2-3; d_call: -; cdr3_length: 14; v_call: TRBV5-6; clone_size: few; cdr3_aa: CASSPQGITDTQYF; cdr3_nt: TGTGCCAGCAGTCCGCAGGGGATCACAGATACGCAGTATTTT
j_call: TRBJ1-5; d_call: -; cdr3_length: 14; v_call: TRBV27; clone_size: few; cdr3_aa: CASSLTVSNQPQHF; cdr3_nt: TGTGCCAGCAGTTTAACAGTTAGCAATCAGCCCCAGCATTTT
j_call: TRBJ2-1; d_call: -; cdr3_length: 14; v_call: TRBV2; clone_size: many; cdr3_aa: CASSMSAPGAEQFF; cdr3_nt: TGTGCCAGCAGTATGAGCGCGCCTGGGGCTGAGCAGTTCTTC